The 13 T cell receptor beta chains listed next were all sequenced from one sample in a study of OX40 agonist ivuxolimab in advanced cancers. The method was immunoSEQ multiplex PCR; TCRdb's version includes in-frame clones alone and lacks a portion of them. The sample shows around 70,000 clones, around 81% of them seen only once. The sample here was CD4+ or CD8+ T cells sorted from blood, taken in a trial of the OX40 agonist ivuxolimab. All receptors come from an adult with an advanced solid tumor such as melanoma, head and neck, liver or kidney cancer.

The chain links TRBV6-6 to TRBJ2-7; unclear D gene. V lost 10 bases and J lost 1, with 14 bases in between. Germline CDR1 reads MNHNY; CDR2 reads SVGAGI (reference sequence). The CDR3 has 13 residues. The CDR3, as DNA: TGTGCCACCCAAGAAGGTTTATCCTACGAGCAGTACTTC. Translating it yields CATQEGLSYEQYF.

In this sample, this clone turned up a few times. This chain uses TRBV7-9 with TRBJ2-2, with unresolved D. CDR1 and CDR2 from the germline V gene are SEHNR and FQNEAQ (reference sequence). The V and J ends lost 4 bases and 5 bases respectively, with 11 bases between them. The CDR3 consists of 14 residues. The CDR3 here is CASSSLRATGELFF. As DNA, the CDR3 is TGTGCCAGCAGCTCTTTAAGGGCGACCGGGGAGCTGTTTTTT.

The genes are TRBV2 and TRBJ2-2; 8 bases are a match to TRBD1. Trimming removed 10 bases from V and 6 bases from J; junction bases left unmatched: 7. Germline V gene sequence: CDR1 SNHLY, CDR2 FYNNEI. CDR3 size: 13 residues. The CDR3 coding sequence is TGTGCCACAGGACAGGGTATAGCCGGGGAGCTGTTTTTT. Its translation: CATGQGIAGELFF.

This clone was counted once. The rearrangement links TRBV19 to TRBJ2-1; D unclear. Germline loops: CDR1 LNHDA, CDR2 SQIVND (reference sequence). The V and J ends lost 9 bases and 6 bases respectively, with 18 bases between them. The CDR3 totals 14 residues. The CDR3 nucleotides read TGTGCCAGCGCGGTGGTGGGTAGTCGCAATGAGCAGTTCTTC. This gives the protein CASAVVGSRNEQFF. The whole variable domain, remainder taken from reference TRBV19 and TRBJ2-1, is DGGITQSPKYLFRKEGQNVTLSCEQNLNHDAMYWYRQDPGQGLRLIYYSQIVNDFQKGDIAEGYSVSREKKESFPLTVTSAQKNPTAFYLCASAVVGSRNEQFFGPGTRLTVL.

The chain employs TRBV27 and TRBJ2-3; D is ambiguous. The CDR3 has 12 residues. The germline V gene has CDR1 MNHEY and CDR2 SMNVEV (reference sequence). V lost 0 bases, J lost 4 bases, and 2 bases lay in between. The CDR3 region is CASSLSADTQYF. The CDR3 DNA sequence: TGTGCCAGCAGTTTATCAGCAGATACGCAGTATTTT.

This sequence joins TRBV5-5 and TRBJ2-7; TRBD2 agrees at 7 bases. The CDR3 totals 13 residues. The ends lost 2 bases at V and 2 bases at J; junction bases unmatched: 1. Germline CDR1 reads SGHKS; CDR2 reads YYEKEE (reference sequence). The CDR3 is CASSLAGTYEQYF. As DNA, the CDR3 is TGTGCCAGCAGCTTAGCGGGAACCTACGAGCAGTACTTC.

The V call is TRBV6-5, the J call TRBJ1-6, with unresolved D. Trimming stripped 7 bases from V and 7 bases from J, with 5 bases between. Germline CDR1 reads MNHEY; CDR2 reads SVGAGI. CDR3 size: 11 residues. The CDR3 reads CASNGNSPLHF. The CDR3 coding sequence is TGTGCCAGCAACGGGAATTCACCCCTCCACTTT.

The rearrangement links TRBV6-6 to TRBJ2-1; no clear D. This CDR3 is 12 amino acids long. Germline V gene sequence: CDR1 MNHNY, CDR2 SVGAGI (reference sequence). Trimming removed 2 bases from V and 8 bases from J, with 7 bases in between. CDR3 sequence (DNA): TGTGCCAGCAGTTACATCCTGGATGAGCAGTTCTTC. It specifies CASSYILDEQFF.

This sequence joins TRBV21-1 and TRBJ1-6. TRBV21-1 counts as a pseudogene. This CDR3 is 13 amino acids long. The CDR3 coding sequence is TGTGCCAGCAAGGCAGCCCGTAATTCACCCCTCCACTTT. Translation: CASKAARNSPLHF.

CDR3 loop: CASCWGTYNEQFF. The CDR3 coding sequence is TGTGCCAGCTGTTGGGGGACCTACAATGAGCAGTTCTTC. This chain joins TRBV18 and TRBJ2-1; the D call may be TRBD1 or TRBD2 (5 bases each). This CDR3 spans 13 amino acids. Germline CDR1 KGHSH, CDR2 LQKENI. Trimming cost V 7 bases and J 2 bases, with 9 bases left between them.

The CDR3: CASSQDFANEQFF. The CDR3 DNA reads TGTGCCAGCAGCCAGGACTTTGCCAATGAGCAGTTCTTC. This rearrangement joins TRBV7-7 to TRBJ2-1; perhaps TRBD2 as D (5 bases). Looked up from germline, CDR1 is SSHAT and CDR2 is FNYEAQ (reference sequence). CDR3 length: 13 residues. Trimming left V 5 bases short and J 6 bases short, with 11 bases between.

Here the CDR3 reads CASSLIPGTDTQYF. CDR3 nucleotides: TGTGCCAGCAGCTTGATTCCAGGCACAGATACGCAGTATTTT. The chain carries TRBV5-6 and TRBJ2-3; D is ambiguous. This CDR3 contains 14 residues. The germline V gene has CDR1 SGHDT and CDR2 YYEEEE. V lost 1 base and J lost 1, with 7 bases in between.

V gene TRBV6-6 combines with J gene TRBJ1-4, with 10 bases fitting TRBD1. CDR1 is MNHNY, CDR2 SVGAGI, per germline (reference sequence). The CDR3 is 14 amino acids. V lost 7 bases, J lost 6 bases, and 5 bases stayed unmatched. The CDR3: CASKPGQGYEKLFF. CDR3 coding DNA: TGTGCCAGCAAACCGGGACAGGGGTATGAAAAACTGTTTTTT.